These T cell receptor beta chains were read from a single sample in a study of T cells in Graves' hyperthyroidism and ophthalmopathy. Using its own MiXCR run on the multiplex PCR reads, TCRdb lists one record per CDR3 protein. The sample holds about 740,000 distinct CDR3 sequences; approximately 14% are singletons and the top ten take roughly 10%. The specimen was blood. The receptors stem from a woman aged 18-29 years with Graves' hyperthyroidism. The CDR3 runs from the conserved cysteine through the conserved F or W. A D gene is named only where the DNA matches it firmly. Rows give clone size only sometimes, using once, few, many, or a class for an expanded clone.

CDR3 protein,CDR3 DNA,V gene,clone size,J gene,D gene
CASSYDDRAEQYF,TGTGCCAGCAGTTACGATGACCGTGCTGAGCAGTACTTC,TRBV27,many,TRBJ2-7,.
CASSLGLARNYNEQFF,TGTGCCAGCAGCCTGGGACTAGCGAGGAACTACAATGAGCAGTTCTTC,TRBV7-9,few,TRBJ2-1,TRBD2
CASSVGGLAGDTQYF,TGTGCCAGCAGCGTAGGAGGACTAGCGGGAGATACGCAGTATTTT,TRBV9,.,TRBJ2-3,TRBD2
CASSIAVRQGRNQPQHF,TGTGCCAGTAGTATAGCCGTCCGACAGGGTCGCAATCAGCCCCAGCATTTT,TRBV19,.,TRBJ1-5,TRBD1
CASSLTATVLGNTIYF,TGTGCCAGCAGCTTAACGGCAACCGTACTTGGAAACACCATATATTTT,TRBV7-2,many,TRBJ1-3,.
CASSFFRGQPQHF,TGTGCCAGCAGTTTTTTTCGTGGTCAGCCCCAGCATTTT,TRBV27,few,TRBJ1-5,.
CASSPTDRVFDNEQFF,TGTGCCAGTAGTCCCACAGACAGGGTTTTCGACAATGAGCAGTTCTTC,TRBV19,.,TRBJ2-1,TRBD1
CASSQGAQEAFF,TGTGCCAGCAGCCAAGGAGCCCAAGAAGCTTTCTTT,TRBV4-2,many,TRBJ1-1,.
CASTPRGGANTEAFF,TGTGCCAGCACCCCGCGGGGGGGGGCGAACACTGAAGCTTTCTTT,TRBV7-9,.,TRBJ1-1,.
CASSLGQGYSSPLHF,TGTGCCAGCAGCCTGGGACAGGGGTATAGTTCACCCCTCCACTTT,TRBV6-1,.,TRBJ1-6,TRBD1
CASSLREDRKETQYF,TGCGCCAGCAGCTTACGAGAGGACAGGAAAGAGACCCAGTACTTC,TRBV4-1,many,TRBJ2-5,TRBD1
CASSFEVNGQPQHF,TGTGCCAGCAGTTTCGAAGTAAACGGGCAGCCCCAGCATTTT,TRBV28,many,TRBJ1-5,.
CASSPGTSGRRGNEQFF,TGTGCCAGCAGCCCAGGGACTAGCGGGAGGCGGGGCAATGAGCAGTTCTTC,TRBV7-2,many,TRBJ2-1,TRBD2
CAGTTGTGATDTQYF,TGTGCCGGAACAACCGGGACAGGAGCCACAGATACGCAGTATTTT,TRBV30,many,TRBJ2-3,TRBD1
CATSDSPHGGYTF,TGTGCCACCAGTGATTCCCCACATGGAGGCTACACCTTC,TRBV24-1,few,TRBJ1-2,.
CASRSGPYEQYF,TGTGCCAGCAGATCGGGACCATACGAGCAGTACTTC,TRBV11-2,many,TRBJ2-7,.
CSVEEYPTSYGYTF,TGCAGCGTTGAAGAGTACCCTACATCCTATGGCTACACCTTC,TRBV29-1,.,TRBJ1-2,.
CASTSRSNTGELFF,TGTGCCAGCACATCCCGCTCGAACACCGGGGAGCTGTTTTTT,TRBV9,.,TRBJ2-2,.
CASTSGGSSYEQYF,TGTGCCAGTACCAGCGGGGGTAGCTCCTACGAGCAGTACTTC,TRBV7-9,few,TRBJ2-7,TRBD2
CATSDQTSGRRNEQFF,TGTGCCACCAGTGACCAGACTAGCGGGAGAAGGAATGAGCAGTTCTTC,TRBV24-1,few,TRBJ2-1,TRBD2
CASSQGAGAGYNEQFF,TGCGCCAGCAGCCAGGGGGCGGGAGCGGGATACAATGAGCAGTTCTTC,TRBV4-3,.,TRBJ2-1,.
CASSYDRGGNEQFF,TGCGCCAGCAGCTATGACAGGGGAGGCAATGAGCAGTTCTTC,TRBV5-1,many,TRBJ2-1,TRBD1
CSAFYPSGQRGINNEQFF,TGCAGTGCTTTTTATCCCTCGGGTCAGCGGGGAATTAACAATGAGCAGTTCTTC,TRBV20-1,many,TRBJ2-1,TRBD2
CATSDKGWSDTGELFF,TGTGCCACCAGTGATAAGGGGTGGTCGGACACCGGGGAGCTGTTTTTT,TRBV24-1,few,TRBJ2-2,.
CSARGPFIDGNNQPQHF,TGCAGTGCTAGAGGCCCCTTCATCGACGGAAACAATCAGCCCCAGCATTTT,TRBV20-1,many,TRBJ1-5,.
CASSEGQGTGETQYF,TGTGCCAGCAGTGAAGGGCAGGGGACGGGGGAGACCCAGTACTTC,TRBV6-1,many,TRBJ2-5,.
CASALAGGNNEQFF,TGCGCCAGTGCCTTAGCGGGAGGGAACAATGAGCAGTTCTTC,TRBV4-1,few,TRBJ2-1,TRBD2
CASSLTGQGYGYTF,TGTGCCAGCAGCCTCACGGGACAGGGGTATGGCTACACCTTC,TRBV7-9,many,TRBJ1-2,TRBD1
CASSPKVGTGIPYEQYF,TGTGCCAGCAGTCCCAAGGTTGGGACAGGAATCCCCTACGAGCAGTACTTC,TRBV6-1,.,TRBJ2-7,TRBD1
CASSQDGLALNTGELFF,TGTGCCAGCAGCCAAGATGGGCTAGCGCTGAACACCGGGGAGCTGTTTTTT,TRBV4-2,few,TRBJ2-2,.
CSARDGRGNTEAFF,TGCAGTGCTAGGGATGGGCGGGGGAACACTGAAGCTTTCTTT,TRBV20-1,few,TRBJ1-1,.
CSARGTSGTGAYVSEQFF,TGCAGTGCTAGAGGGACTAGCGGGACCGGGGCGTATGTCAGTGAGCAGTTCTTC,TRBV20-1,.,TRBJ2-1,TRBD2
CASSTRTGSNSPLHF,TGTGCCAGTAGTACCCGGACAGGGAGTAATTCACCCCTCCACTTT,TRBV19,.,TRBJ1-6,TRBD1
CSTITSSGYNEQFF,TGCAGTACCATTACTTCTAGCGGGTACAATGAGCAGTTCTTC,TRBV20-1,.,TRBJ2-1,TRBD2
CATSEDREGVSGELFF,TGTGCCACCAGCGAAGACAGGGAGGGGGTTTCCGGGGAGCTGTTTTTT,TRBV15,.,TRBJ2-2,.
CSGAPGGPTQYF,TGCAGTGGGGCACCGGGTGGGCCTACGCAGTATTTT,TRBV20-1,many,TRBJ2-3,.
CASKPEWGTSGVHNEQFF,TGTGCCAGCAAACCCGAGTGGGGGACTAGCGGGGTACACAATGAGCAGTTCTTC,TRBV6-2/TRBV6-3,many,TRBJ2-1,TRBD2
CASSPGTGGELFF,TGCGCCAGCAGCCCGGGGACAGGAGGGGAGCTGTTTTTT,TRBV5-1,many,TRBJ2-2,TRBD1
CASSSNRGSHQETQYF,TGTGCCAGCAGCTCCAACAGGGGATCCCACCAAGAGACCCAGTACTTC,TRBV13,many,TRBJ2-5,TRBD1
CASSQTGESNQPQHF,TGCGCCAGCAGCCAGACAGGGGAAAGCAATCAGCCCCAGCATTTT,TRBV4-3,few,TRBJ1-5,TRBD1
CASSYSIIGTGYLGTQYF,TGTGCCAGCAGTTACTCGATAATTGGGACAGGGTACCTCGGTACGCAGTATTTT,TRBV6-2/TRBV6-3,few,TRBJ2-3,TRBD1
CASSRALSGNTIYF,TGTGCCAGCTCAAGAGCGTTATCTGGAAACACCATATATTTT,TRBV18,many,TRBJ1-3,.
CASSLNNGYGYTF,TGTGCCAGCAGCTTGAACAATGGGTATGGCTACACCTTC,TRBV5-8,many,TRBJ1-2,.
CASSLARRTNSEAFF,TGTGCCAGCAGCTTAGCGCGTCGCACGAACTCTGAAGCTTTCTTT,TRBV7-2,many,TRBJ1-1,.
CSASASSGSFIREQYF,TGCAGTGCTAGTGCTAGCAGCGGGAGCTTCATCCGCGAGCAGTACTTC,TRBV20-1,few,TRBJ2-7,TRBD2
CASTLRPNTGELFF,TGTGCCAGCACCCTTAGACCGAACACCGGGGAGCTGTTTTTT,TRBV6-2/TRBV6-3,hyperexpanded,TRBJ2-2,.
CASTLGPDTQYF,TGTGCCAGCACCTTGGGCCCAGATACGCAGTATTTT,TRBV12-3/TRBV12-4,many,TRBJ2-3,.
CAWHSTGTGFYGNTIYF,TGTGCCTGGCATTCAACCGGGACAGGGTTCTATGGAAACACCATATATTTT,TRBV30,.,TRBJ1-3,TRBD1
CATTGTGKYF,TGTGCCACCACCGGGACAGGGAAGTACTTC,TRBV24-1,.,TRBJ2-5,TRBD1
CASSMMGGIPYEQYF,TGTGCCAGTAGCATGATGGGGGGGATCCCCTACGAGCAGTACTTC,TRBV19,few,TRBJ2-7,TRBD2
CASSGQGFRPQHF,TGTGCCAGCAGCGGACAGGGTTTTAGGCCCCAGCATTTT,TRBV2,many,TRBJ1-5,TRBD1
CASSGAGQSYGYTF,TGTGCCAGCAGTGGAGCTGGACAGTCCTATGGCTACACCTTC,TRBV28,.,TRBJ1-2,.
CASSSPLGGGKTQYF,TGTGCCAGCAGTTCCCCGCTAGGGGGTGGAAAGACCCAGTACTTC,TRBV28,.,TRBJ2-5,.
CAWSVKGADYGYTF,TGTGCCTGGAGTGTAAAGGGGGCGGACTATGGCTACACCTTC,TRBV30,.,TRBJ1-2,TRBD1
CASRQGGTGELFF,TGTGCCAGCAGGCAGGGAGGAACCGGGGAGCTGTTTTTT,TRBV2,many,TRBJ2-2,.
CASSVTGTSGRADTQYF,TGTGCCAGCAGCGTAACCGGGACTAGCGGGCGGGCAGATACGCAGTATTTT,TRBV9,many,TRBJ2-3,TRBD2